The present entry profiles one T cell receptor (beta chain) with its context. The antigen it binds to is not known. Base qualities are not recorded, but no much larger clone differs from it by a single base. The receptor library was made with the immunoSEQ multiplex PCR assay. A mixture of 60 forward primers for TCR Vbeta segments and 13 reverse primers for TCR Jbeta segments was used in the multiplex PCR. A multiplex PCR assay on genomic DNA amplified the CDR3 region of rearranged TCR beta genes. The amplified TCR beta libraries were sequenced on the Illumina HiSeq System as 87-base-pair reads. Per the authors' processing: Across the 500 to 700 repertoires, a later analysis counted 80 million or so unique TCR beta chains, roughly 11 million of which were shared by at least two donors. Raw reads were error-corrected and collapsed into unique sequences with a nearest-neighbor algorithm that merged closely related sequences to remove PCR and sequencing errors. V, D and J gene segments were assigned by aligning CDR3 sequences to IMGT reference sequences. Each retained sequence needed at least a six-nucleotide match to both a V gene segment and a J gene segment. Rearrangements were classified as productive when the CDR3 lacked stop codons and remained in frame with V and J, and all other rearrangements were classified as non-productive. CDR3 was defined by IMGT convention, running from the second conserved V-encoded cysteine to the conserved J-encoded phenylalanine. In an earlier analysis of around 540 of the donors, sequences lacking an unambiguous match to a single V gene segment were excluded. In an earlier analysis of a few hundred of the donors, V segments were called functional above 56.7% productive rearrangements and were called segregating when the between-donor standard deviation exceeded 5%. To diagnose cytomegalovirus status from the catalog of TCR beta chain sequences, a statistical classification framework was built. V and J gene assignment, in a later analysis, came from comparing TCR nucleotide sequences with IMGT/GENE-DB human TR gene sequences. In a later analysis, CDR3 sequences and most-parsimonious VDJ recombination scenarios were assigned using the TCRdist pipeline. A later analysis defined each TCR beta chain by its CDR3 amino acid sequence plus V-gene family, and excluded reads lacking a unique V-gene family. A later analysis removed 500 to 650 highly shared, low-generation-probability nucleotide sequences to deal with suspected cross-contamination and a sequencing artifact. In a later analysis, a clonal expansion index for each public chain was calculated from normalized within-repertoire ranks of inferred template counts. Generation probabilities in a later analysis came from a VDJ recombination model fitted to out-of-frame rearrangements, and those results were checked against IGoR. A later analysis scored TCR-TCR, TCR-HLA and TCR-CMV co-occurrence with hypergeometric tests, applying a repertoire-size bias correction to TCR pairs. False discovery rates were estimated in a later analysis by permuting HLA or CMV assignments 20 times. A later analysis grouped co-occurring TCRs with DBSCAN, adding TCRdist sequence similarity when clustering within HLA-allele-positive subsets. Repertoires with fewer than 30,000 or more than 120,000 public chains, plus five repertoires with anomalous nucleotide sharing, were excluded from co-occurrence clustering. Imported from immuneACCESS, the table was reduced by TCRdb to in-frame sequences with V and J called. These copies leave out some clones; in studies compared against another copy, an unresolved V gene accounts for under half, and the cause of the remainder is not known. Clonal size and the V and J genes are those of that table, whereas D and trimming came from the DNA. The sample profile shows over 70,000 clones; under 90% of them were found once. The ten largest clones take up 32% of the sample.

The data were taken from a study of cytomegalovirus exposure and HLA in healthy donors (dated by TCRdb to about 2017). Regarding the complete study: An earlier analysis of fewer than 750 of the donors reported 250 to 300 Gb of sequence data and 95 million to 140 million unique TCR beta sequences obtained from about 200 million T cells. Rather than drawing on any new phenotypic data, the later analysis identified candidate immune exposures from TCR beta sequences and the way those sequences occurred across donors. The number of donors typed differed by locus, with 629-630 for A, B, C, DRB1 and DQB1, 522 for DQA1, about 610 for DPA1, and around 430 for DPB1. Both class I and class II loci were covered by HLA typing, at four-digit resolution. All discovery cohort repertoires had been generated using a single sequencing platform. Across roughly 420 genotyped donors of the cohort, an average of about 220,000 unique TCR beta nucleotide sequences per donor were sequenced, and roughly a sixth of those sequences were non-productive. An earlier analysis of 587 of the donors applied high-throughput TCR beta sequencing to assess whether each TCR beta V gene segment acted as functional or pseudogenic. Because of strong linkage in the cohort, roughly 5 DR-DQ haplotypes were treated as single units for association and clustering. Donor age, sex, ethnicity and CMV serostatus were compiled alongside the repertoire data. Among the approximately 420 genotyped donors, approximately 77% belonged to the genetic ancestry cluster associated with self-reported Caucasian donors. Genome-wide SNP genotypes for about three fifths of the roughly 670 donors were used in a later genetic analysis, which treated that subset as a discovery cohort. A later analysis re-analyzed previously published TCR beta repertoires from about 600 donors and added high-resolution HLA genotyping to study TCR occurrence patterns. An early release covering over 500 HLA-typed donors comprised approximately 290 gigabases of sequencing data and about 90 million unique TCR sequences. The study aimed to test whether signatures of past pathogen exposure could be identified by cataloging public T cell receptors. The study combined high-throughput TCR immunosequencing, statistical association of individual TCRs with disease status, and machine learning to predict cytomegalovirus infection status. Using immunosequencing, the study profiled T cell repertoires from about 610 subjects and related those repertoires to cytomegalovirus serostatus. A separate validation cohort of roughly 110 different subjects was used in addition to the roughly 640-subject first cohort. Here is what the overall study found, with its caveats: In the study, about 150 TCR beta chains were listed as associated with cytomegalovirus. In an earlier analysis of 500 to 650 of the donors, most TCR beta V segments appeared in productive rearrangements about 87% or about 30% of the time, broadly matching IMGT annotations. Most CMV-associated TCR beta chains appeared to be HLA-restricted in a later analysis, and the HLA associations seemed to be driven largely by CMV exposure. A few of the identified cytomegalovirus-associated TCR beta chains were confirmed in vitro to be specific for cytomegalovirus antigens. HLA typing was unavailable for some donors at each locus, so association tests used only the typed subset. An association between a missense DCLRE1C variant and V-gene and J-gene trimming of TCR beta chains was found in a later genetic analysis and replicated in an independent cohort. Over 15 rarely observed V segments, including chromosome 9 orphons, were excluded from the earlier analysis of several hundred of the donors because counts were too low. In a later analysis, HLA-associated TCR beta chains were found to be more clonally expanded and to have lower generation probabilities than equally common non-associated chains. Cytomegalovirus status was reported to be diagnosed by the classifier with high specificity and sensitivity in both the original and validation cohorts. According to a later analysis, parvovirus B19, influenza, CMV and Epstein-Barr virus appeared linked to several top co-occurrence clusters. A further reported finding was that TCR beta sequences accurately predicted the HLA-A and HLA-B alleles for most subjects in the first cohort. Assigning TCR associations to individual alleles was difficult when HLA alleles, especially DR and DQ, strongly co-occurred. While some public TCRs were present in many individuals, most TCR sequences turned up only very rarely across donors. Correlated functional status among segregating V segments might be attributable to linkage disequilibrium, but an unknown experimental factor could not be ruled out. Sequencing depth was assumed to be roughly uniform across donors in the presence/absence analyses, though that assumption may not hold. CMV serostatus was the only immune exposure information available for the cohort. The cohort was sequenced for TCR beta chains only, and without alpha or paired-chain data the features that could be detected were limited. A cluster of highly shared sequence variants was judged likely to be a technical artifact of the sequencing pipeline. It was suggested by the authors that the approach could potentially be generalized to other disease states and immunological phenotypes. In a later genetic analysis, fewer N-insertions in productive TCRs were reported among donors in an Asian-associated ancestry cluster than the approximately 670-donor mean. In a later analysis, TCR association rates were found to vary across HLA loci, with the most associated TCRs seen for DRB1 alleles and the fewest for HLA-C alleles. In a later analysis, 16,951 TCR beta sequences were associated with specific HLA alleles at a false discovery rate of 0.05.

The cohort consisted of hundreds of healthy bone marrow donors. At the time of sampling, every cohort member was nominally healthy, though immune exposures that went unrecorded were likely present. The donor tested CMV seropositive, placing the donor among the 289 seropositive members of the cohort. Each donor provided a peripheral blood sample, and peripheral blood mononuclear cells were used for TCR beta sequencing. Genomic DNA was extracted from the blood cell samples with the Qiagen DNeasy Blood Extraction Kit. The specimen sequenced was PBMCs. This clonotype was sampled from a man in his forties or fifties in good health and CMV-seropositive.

The DNA reads TGTGCCAGCAGCTTCCCCAGCGGGAGCGGCCCCTACGAGCAGTACTTC. Its product reads: CASSFPSGSGPYEQYF. The rearrangement combines TRBV5-4 with TRBJ2-7; the central 8 bases match TRBD2. CDR1 and CDR2 are read off the germline V gene (reference sequence) as SGHNT and YYREEE. Here V drops 2 bases and J drops 2 bases, and the junction holds 9 bases not matched to any gene. The CDR3 starts with the cysteine, ends with the phenylalanine, and has 16 residues. The read is trimmed to its CDR3 DNA, 48 bases read in frame from base 1.